This T cell receptor beta chain originates from a study of shared T cell receptors in the human thymus. TCRdb's table, derived via immunoSEQ multiplex PCR, lists solely in-frame clones and lacks some. The data hold roughly 550,000 clones, with about 84% observed a single time. This CDR3 is built from 17 residues. CDR1 and CDR2 from the germline V gene are WSHSY and SAAADI. V gave up 3 bases and J gave up 0 bases; unmatched junction bases: 7. The same sample was also studied in work on human thymus T cells. Per that study: Infants served as donors; they were healthy and Finnish and were having corrective surgery for congenital heart defects. Apparent skewing of V and J gene usage characterized both thymic and blood repertoires.

V and J are TRBV10-2 and TRBJ1-5, with 8 nucleotides matching TRBD1. The sequence was obtained from a boy under two years old with a congenital heart defect. The specimen sequenced was thymocytes. The CDR3 nucleotides are TGCGCCAGCAGTGACTGGACAGGGTCCCGTAGCAATCAGCCCCAGCATTTT. This gives the protein CASSDWTGSRSNQPQHF.